Sequencing of this T cell receptor (beta chain) was carried out in a study of T cells in tumors after PD-1 blockade. The CDR3 runs 13 residues. V gave up 6 bases and J gave up 0 bases, with 9 bases separating them. Germline lookup yields CDR1 SQVTM and CDR2 ANQGSEA. Produced via immunoSEQ multiplex PCR; TCRdb's table is partial and in-frame only. The top ten clones hold 40% of a sample with 34,000 or so clones, about three quarters of them seen once. This chain joins TRBV29-1 and TRBJ1-3; no definite D call. The sample in question was PBMCs, obtained after anti-PD-1 treatment. The source of this sequence is a human donor with basal cell carcinoma. CDR3 in DNA: TGCAGCGTCCGACTGAACTCTGGAAACACCATATATTTT. It specifies CSVRLNSGNTIYF.